Given below is one T cell receptor (beta chain) in context. What it binds is unknown. V lost 6 bases and J 5 bases, leaving 22 bases between the germline ends. The CDR3 extends over 16 amino acids. Germline values: CDR1 SGHAT, CDR2 FQNNGV. Here immunoSEQ multiplex PCR was the method, and the copy in TCRdb shows in-frame clones only, minus some. The sample lists around 620,000 clones; roughly 95% were seen once. The sample comes from a study of shared clonotypes between healthy human individuals. Whole-study context: The study used three CD4 naive, three CD4 memory, two CD8 naive and one CD8 memory plate per donor. Whole-study findings and limits: Though the depth was large, rarefaction showed that sorted-subset sequencing was incomplete. Naive CD4 clonotypes were shared across a handful of donors at about 5%.

Terminally differentiated effector memory CD45RA+ cells were left out of the naive CD8 fraction, which was CD45RO-negative and positively selected for CCR7. This receptor was identified in a woman in her twenties or thirties in good health. The material sequenced was naive CD8+ T cells sorted from blood. V gene TRBV11-2 combines with J gene TRBJ1-1, with D maybe TRBD1 (5 bases). CDR3 in DNA: TGTGCCAGCAGTCTTGCCCCGTCTGGGGGGGAGACTGAAGCTTTCTTT. Protein product: CASSLAPSGGETEAFF.